One and the same sample provided the 21 T cell receptor beta chains below, sequenced in a study of blood T cell repertoires in COVID-19. Measured with immunoSEQ multiplex PCR; TCRdb has only the in-frame clones, and not every one. The sample has 240,000 or so clones, around 90% seen once. Specimen: peripheral blood. Source of these receptors: a woman in her 30s with acute or convalescent COVID-19.

The chain recombines TRBV25-1 with TRBJ1-1; TRBD1 matches at 7 bases. Germline trimming cut 8 bases from V and 11 bases from J; bases unmatched to any gene: 8. CDR1 MGHDK and CDR2 SYGVNS come from the germline V gene. The CDR3 totals 11 residues. The CDR3 region is CASSGGTAAFF. The CDR3 DNA reads TGTGCCAGCTCGGGGGGGACAGCGGCTTTCTTT.

V and J are TRBV9 and TRBJ2-7; D gene unclear. Germline CDR1 and CDR2: SGDLS and YYNGEE. The CDR3 is 12 amino acids. The V end lost 0 bases, the J end lost 11 bases, and 12 bases lay between the germline ends. The CDR3 DNA follows: TGTGCCAGCAGCGTAGAAGGTGGTCGGGAGTACTTC. Translation: CASSVEGGREYF. Based on the CDR3 plus reference TRBV9 and TRBJ2-7, the full variable domain is DSGVTQTPKHLITATGQRVTLRCSPRSGDLSVYWYQQSLDQGLQFLIQYYNGEERAKGNILERFSAQQFPDLHSELNLSSLELGDSALYFCASSVEGGREYFGPGTRLTVT.

The chain employs TRBV12-3 or TRBV12-4 and TRBJ2-5; no clear D. V lost 7 bases and J 5 bases, leaving 11 bases between the germline ends. The CDR3 has 12 residues. The CDR3 coding sequence is TGTGCCAGCACCACGGGTAGGGAGACCCAGTACTTC. This codes for CASTTGRETQYF.

The rearrangement uses TRBV6-5 and TRBJ2-3; tentative D call: TRBD2 (6 bases). Germline assignment: CDR1 MNHEY and CDR2 SVGAGI. Between the trimmed V and J ends, which lost 4 bases and 0 bases, there was a span of 8 bases. The CDR3 sequence is 14 residues long. This CDR3 is CASSSTSSTDTQYF. CDR3 bases: TGTGCCAGCAGTTCTACTAGCAGCACAGATACGCAGTATTTT.

The chain carries TRBV7-9 and TRBJ2-7; 10 positions match TRBD1. Germline trimming cut 1 base from V and 3 bases from J; bases unmatched to any gene: 9. The CDR3 extends over 17 amino acids. Per germline, CDR1 SEHNR and CDR2 FQNEAQ (reference sequence). The CDR3: CASSLESWGQGYYEQYF. CDR3 coding DNA: TGTGCCAGCAGCTTAGAGTCCTGGGGACAGGGGTACTACGAGCAGTACTTC.

The V and J genes are TRBV5-1 and TRBJ1-1; 8 bases are a match to TRBD1. Trimming removed 5 bases from V and 0 bases from J; junction bases left unmatched: 12. The CDR3 covers 17 residues. CDR1 is SGHRS, CDR2 YFSETQ, per germline. The CDR3 spells CASSSPGGGLVNTEAFF. As DNA, the CDR3 is TGCGCCAGCAGTTCCCCAGGGGGCGGGTTAGTGAACACTGAAGCTTTCTTT. Drawing the rest from reference TRBV5-1 and TRBJ1-1, the complete variable domain is KAGVTQTPRYLIKTRGQQVTLSCSPISGHRSVSWYQQTPGQGLQFLFEYFSETQRNKGNFPGRFSGRQFSNSRSEMNVSTLELGDSALYLCASSSPGGGLVNTEAFFGQGTRLTVV.

The J gene is TRBJ1-2, the V gene TRBV28, with 9 positions matching TRBD1. The V gene's germline CDR1 is MDHEN and CDR2 SYDVKM. The CDR3 contains 16 residues. With 6 bases clipped from V and 8 bases from J, the junction kept 16 bases outside the gene matches. The CDR3 protein is CASSQQTGGALWGYTF. Here the CDR3 DNA reads TGTGCCAGCAGCCAACAAACAGGGGGCGCTTTGTGGGGCTACACCTTC.

The chain employs TRBV21-1 and TRBJ2-2; TRBD2 is the table's D call, not checked against the DNA. TRBV21-1 is given as a pseudogene. This CDR3 is 16 amino acids long. The CDR3 loop is CASSKGLAGNTGELFF. The CDR3 bases are TGTGCCAGCAGCAAGGGACTAGCGGGGAACACCGGGGAGCTGTTTTTT.

The chain has TRBV11-2 and TRBJ2-7; perhaps TRBD1 as D (6 bases). Germline V gene lookup returns CDR1 SGHAT and CDR2 FQNNGV. The CDR3 totals 14 residues. V was cut by 5 bases and J by 3 bases, with 14 bases left in between. The CDR3 DNA sequence: TGTGCCAGCAGCACAAAGACAGGTTTCTACGAGCAGTACTTC. Translated: CASSTKTGFYEQYF.

This rearrangement joins TRBV18 to TRBJ1-5, with TRBD1 matching 9 bases. This CDR3 has 15 residues. Germline CDR1 and CDR2: KGHSH and LQKENI. The trim removed 3 bases at V and 7 bases at J, leaving 7 bases unmatched. DNA for the CDR3: TGTGCCAGCTCACCGATACAGGGGGCAGAACAGCCCCAGCATTTT. It codes for CASSPIQGAEQPQHF.

The V gene is TRBV9, the J gene TRBJ2-2; possible D gene TRBD1, 5 bases. CDR3 size: 16 residues. The V gene lost 2 bases and the J gene lost 4 bases, with 15 bases spanning the gap. Germline lookup yields CDR1 SGDLS and CDR2 YYNGEE. The CDR3 bases are TGTGCCAGCAGCGTGGGGCCACAGAGCTTCACCGGGGAGCTGTTTTTT. The encoded protein is CASSVGPQSFTGELFF.

The DNA for the CDR3 is TGTGCCAGCAGCCAAGTTTTTCTAGCGGGGTTCACAGATACGCAGTATTTT. Protein product: CASSQVFLAGFTDTQYF. This chain connects TRBV14 to TRBJ2-3; TRBD2 agrees at 9 bases. Germline lookup yields CDR1 SGHDN and CDR2 FVKESK. The CDR3 is 17 amino acids. Trimming removed 1 base from V and 2 bases from J; junction bases left unmatched: 7. Complete variable domain (other parts from reference TRBV14 and TRBJ2-3): EAGVTQFPSHSVIEKGQTVTLRCDPISGHDNLYWYRRVMGKEIKFLLHFVKESKQDESGMPNNRFLAERTGGTYSTLKVQPAELEDSGVYFCASSQVFLAGFTDTQYFGPGTRLTVL.

The rearrangement links TRBV7-2 to TRBJ2-1; possibly TRBD2 for D (5 bases). Germline V gene lookup returns CDR1 SGHTA and CDR2 FQGNSA. The CDR3 runs to 16 residues. V was trimmed by 0 bases and J by 2 bases, leaving 11 bases between them. As DNA, the CDR3 is TGTGCCAGCAGCTTAGCCCCCGCGGGCGCCTACAATGAGCAGTTCTTC. It codes for CASSLAPAGAYNEQFF.

In the case of this clone: The same CDR3 arises from other DNA sequences in this sample as well. This rearrangement joins TRBV7-2 to TRBJ2-7; D may be TRBD2 (6 bases). The CDR3 contains 13 residues. Germline CDR1 is SGHTA and CDR2 is FQGNSA. V dropped 1 base and J dropped 6 bases, with 10 bases sitting between them. The CDR3 DNA follows: TGTGCCAGCAGCTTAGGGGTGGGGGGCGAGCAGTACTTC. It codes for CASSLGVGGEQYF.

This chain connects TRBV30 to TRBJ2-2, with D perhaps TRBD2 (5 bases). Trimming left V 5 bases short and J 4 bases short, with 8 bases between. This CDR3 region has 12 residues. CDR1 and CDR2 from the germline V gene are GTSNPN and SVGIG (reference sequence). In DNA, the CDR3 is TGTGCCTGGGATGAGGGCACCGGGGAGCTGTTTTTT. It yields the protein CAWDEGTGELFF.

This chain links TRBV7-6 with TRBJ2-3; 9 bases match TRBD2. Germline lookup yields CDR1 SGHVS and CDR2 FNYEAQ. This CDR3 has 16 amino acids. With V trimmed by 1 base and J by 1 base, 3 bases remained unmatched. The CDR3 here is CASSLGAGGGTDTQYF. CDR3 bases: TGTGCCAGCAGCTTAGGAGCGGGAGGCGGCACAGATACGCAGTATTTT.

V gene TRBV6-5 combines with J gene TRBJ1-2; D is unresolved. The CDR3 consists of 13 residues. The V gene's germline CDR1 is MNHEY and CDR2 SVGAGI. V shed 7 bases and J shed 0 bases, with 9 bases lying between them. The CDR3 DNA follows: TGTGCCAGCATAGACTCCTCTAACTATGGCTACACCTTC. The encoded protein is CASIDSSNYGYTF.

V gene TRBV7-8 combines with J gene TRBJ2-1; D is perhaps TRBD1 (6 bases). The CDR3 runs 16 residues. With 1 base removed from V and 5 bases from J, the gap between germline ends came to 15 bases. The germline CDR1 and CDR2 sequences are SGHVS and FQNEAQ. CDR3 nucleotide sequence: TGTGCCAGCAGCTTAGTTCAGGGGATGCGTAACAATGAGCAGTTCTTC. Its protein is CASSLVQGMRNNEQFF.

This clone was seen a handful of times. The chain employs TRBV19 and TRBJ2-7; 7 bases align to TRBD1. CDR3 size: 13 residues. Germline CDR1 and CDR2: LNHDA and SQIVND (reference sequence). After removal of 10 bases from V and 0 bases from J, the junction contained 6 bases not matched to a gene. CDR3 in amino acids: CATSGTASYEQYF. The CDR3 nucleotides are TGTGCCACATCCGGGACAGCCTCCTACGAGCAGTACTTC. Filled out from reference TRBV19 and TRBJ2-7, the complete variable domain reads DGGITQSPKYLFRKEGQNVTLSCEQNLNHDAMYWYRQDPGQGLRLIYYSQIVNDFQKGDIAEGYSVSREKKESFPLTVTSAQKNPTAFYLCATSGTASYEQYFGPGTRLTVT.

CDR3 DNA sequence: TGTGCCAGCTCACCACCGGCCCCGGACAGAGGACAAGAGACCCAGTACTTC. Its translation: CASSPPAPDRGQETQYF. The chain has TRBV18 and TRBJ2-5; D might be TRBD1 (6 bases). From germline, CDR1 is KGHSH and CDR2 LQKENI. The V end was cut by 0 bases, the J end by 2 bases, with 16 bases between. The CDR3 runs to 17 residues.

This chain joins TRBV6-5 and TRBJ2-7; D is possibly TRBD2 (5 bases). V dropped 2 bases and J dropped 5 bases, with 13 bases sitting between them. The CDR3 extends over 14 amino acids. Germline CDR1 MNHEY, CDR2 SVGAGI. For the CDR3, the DNA is TGTGCCAGCAGTTACGGGAGAGTGAGGAACGAGCAGTACTTC. This gives the protein CASSYGRVRNEQYF.